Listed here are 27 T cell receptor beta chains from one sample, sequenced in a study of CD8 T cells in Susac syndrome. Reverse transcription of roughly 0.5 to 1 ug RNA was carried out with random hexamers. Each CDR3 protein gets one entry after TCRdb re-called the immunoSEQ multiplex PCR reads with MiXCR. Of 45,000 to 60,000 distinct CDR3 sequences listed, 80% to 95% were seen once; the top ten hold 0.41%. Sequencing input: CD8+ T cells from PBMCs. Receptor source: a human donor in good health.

As DNA, the CDR3 is TGTGCCAGCAGCGTAGGTAGGGTCGGGAACACTGAAGCTTTCTTT. Its translation is CASSVGRVGNTEAFF. This chain connects TRBV9 to TRBJ1-1; unclear D gene. The CDR3 has 15 amino acids. Trimming pared 0 bases from V and 1 base from J, leaving 10 bases between. Germline CDR1 and CDR2: SGDLS and YYNGEE.

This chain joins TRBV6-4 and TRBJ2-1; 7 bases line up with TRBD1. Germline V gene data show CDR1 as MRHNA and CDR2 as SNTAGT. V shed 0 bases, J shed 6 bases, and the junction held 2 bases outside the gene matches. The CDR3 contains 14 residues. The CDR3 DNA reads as TGTGCCAGCAGTGACTCGGCAGGGGGCAATGAGCAGTTCTTC. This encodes CASSDSAGGNEQFF.

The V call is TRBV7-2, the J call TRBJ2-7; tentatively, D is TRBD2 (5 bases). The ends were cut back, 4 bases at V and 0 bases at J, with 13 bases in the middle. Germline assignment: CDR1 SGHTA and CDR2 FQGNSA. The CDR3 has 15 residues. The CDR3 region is CASSSYSGSSYEQYF. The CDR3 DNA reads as TGTGCCAGCAGCTCCTACAGCGGTTCCTCCTACGAGCAGTACTTC. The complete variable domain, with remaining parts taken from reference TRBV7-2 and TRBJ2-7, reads GAGVSQSPSNKVTEKGKDVELRCDPISGHTALYWYRQSLGQGLEFLIYFQGNSAPDKSGLPSDRFSAERTGGSVSTLTIQRTQQEDSAVYLCASSSYSGSSYEQYFGPGTRLTVT.

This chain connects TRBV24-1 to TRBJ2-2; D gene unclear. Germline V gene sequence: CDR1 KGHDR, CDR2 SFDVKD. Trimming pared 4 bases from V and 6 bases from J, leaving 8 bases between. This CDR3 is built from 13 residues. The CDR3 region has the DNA TGTGCCACCAGTGACCCCGAGTCCGGGGAGCTGTTTTTT. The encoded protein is CATSDPESGELFF.

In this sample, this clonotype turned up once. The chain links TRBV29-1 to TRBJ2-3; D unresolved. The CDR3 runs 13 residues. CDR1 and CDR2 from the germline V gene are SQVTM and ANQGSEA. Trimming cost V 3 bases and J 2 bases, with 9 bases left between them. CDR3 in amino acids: CSVDMGATDTQYF. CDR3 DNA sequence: TGCAGCGTTGACATGGGTGCCACAGATACGCAGTATTTT.

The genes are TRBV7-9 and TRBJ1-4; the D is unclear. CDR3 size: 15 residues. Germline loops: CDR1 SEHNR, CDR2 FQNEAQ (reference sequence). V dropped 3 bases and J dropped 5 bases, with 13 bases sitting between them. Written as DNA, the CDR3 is TGTGCCAGCAGCTTGACCGGGCCGGAGAATGAAAAACTGTTTTTT. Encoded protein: CASSLTGPENEKLFF.

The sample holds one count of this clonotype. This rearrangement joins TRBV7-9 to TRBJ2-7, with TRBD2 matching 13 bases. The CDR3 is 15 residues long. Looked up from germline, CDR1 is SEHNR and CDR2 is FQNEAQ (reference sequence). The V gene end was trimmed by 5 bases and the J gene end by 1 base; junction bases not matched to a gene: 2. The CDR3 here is CASSTGLAGSYEQYF. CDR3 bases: TGTGCCAGCAGCACGGGACTAGCGGGGTCCTACGAGCAGTACTTC.

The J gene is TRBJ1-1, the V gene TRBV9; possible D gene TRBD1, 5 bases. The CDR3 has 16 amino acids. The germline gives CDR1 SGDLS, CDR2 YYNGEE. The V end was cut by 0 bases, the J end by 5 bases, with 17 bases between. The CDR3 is CASSVGSWGGETEAFF. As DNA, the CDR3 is TGTGCCAGCAGCGTAGGATCCTGGGGAGGGGAAACTGAAGCTTTCTTT.

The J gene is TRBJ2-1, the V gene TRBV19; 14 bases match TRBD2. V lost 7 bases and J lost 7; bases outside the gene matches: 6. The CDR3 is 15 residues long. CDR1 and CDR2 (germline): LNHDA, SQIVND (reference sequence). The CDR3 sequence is CASTSGTSGSNEQFF. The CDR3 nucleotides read TGTGCCAGTACCTCCGGGACTAGCGGGAGTAATGAGCAGTTCTTC.

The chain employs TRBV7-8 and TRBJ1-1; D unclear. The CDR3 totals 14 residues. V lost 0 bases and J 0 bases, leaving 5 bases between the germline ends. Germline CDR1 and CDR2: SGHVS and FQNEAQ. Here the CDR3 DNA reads TGTGCCAGCAGCTTAGCCCCGATGAACACTGAAGCTTTCTTT. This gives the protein CASSLAPMNTEAFF.

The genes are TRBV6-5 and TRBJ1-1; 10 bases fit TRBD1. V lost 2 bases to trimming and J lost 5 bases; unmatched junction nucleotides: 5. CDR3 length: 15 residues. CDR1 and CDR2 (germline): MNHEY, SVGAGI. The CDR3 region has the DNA TGTGCCAGCAGTTACGGGACAGGGGCGGGGACTGAAGCTTTCTTT. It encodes CASSYGTGAGTEAFF.

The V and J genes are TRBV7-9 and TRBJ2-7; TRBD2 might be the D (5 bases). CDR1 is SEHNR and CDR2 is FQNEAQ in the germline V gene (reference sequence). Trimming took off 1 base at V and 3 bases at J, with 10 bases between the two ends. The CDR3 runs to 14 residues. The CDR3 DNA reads TGTGCCAGCAGCTTAGGAGGGTCTTTCTACGAGCAGTACTTC. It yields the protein CASSLGGSFYEQYF.

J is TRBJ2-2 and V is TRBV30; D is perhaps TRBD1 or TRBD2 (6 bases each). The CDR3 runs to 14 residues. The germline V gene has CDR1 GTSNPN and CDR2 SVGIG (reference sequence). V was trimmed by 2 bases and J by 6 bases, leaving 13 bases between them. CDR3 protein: CAWSRGEAAGELFF. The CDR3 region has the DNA TGTGCCTGGAGTAGGGGGGAGGCGGCCGGGGAGCTGTTTTTT. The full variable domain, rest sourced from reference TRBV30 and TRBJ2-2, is SQTIHQWPATLVQPVGSPLSLECTVEGTSNPNLYWYRQAAGRGLQLLFYSVGIGQISSEVPQNLSASRPQDRQFILSSKKLLLSDSGFYLCAWSRGEAAGELFFGEGSRLTVL.

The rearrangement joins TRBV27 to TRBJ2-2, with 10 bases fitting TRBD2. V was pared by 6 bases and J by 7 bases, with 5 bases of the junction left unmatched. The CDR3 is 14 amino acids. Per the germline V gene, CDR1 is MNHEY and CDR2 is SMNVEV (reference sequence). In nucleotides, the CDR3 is TGTGCCAGCAGGGTCCTAGCGGGAGTCGGGGAGCTGTTTTTT. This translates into CASRVLAGVGELFF.

The CDR3 sequence is CASSQDGETAGDTQYF. The CDR3 DNA follows: TGTGCCAGCAGCCAAGATGGAGAGACAGCGGGAGATACGCAGTATTTT. The chain employs TRBV14 and TRBJ2-3, with a possible D match to TRBD2 (6 bases). Germline V gene data show CDR1 as SGHDN and CDR2 as FVKESK. The germline V and J ends were trimmed by 0 bases and 5 bases, with 15 bases remaining between them. CDR3 length: 16 residues.

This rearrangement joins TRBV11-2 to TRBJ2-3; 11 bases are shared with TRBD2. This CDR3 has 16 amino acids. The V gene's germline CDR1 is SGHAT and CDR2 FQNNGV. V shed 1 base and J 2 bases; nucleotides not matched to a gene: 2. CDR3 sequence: CASSLGTSGFTDTQYF. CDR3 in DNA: TGTGCCAGCAGCTTAGGGACTAGCGGGTTCACAGATACGCAGTATTTT.

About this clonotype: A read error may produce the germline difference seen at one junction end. The chain's CDR3 is CASSVAGQGKNEQFF. CDR3 nucleotide sequence: TGTGCCAGCAGCGTAGCGGGTCAGGGGAAGAATGAGCAGTTCTTC. The V gene is TRBV7-9, the J gene TRBJ2-1; D might be TRBD2 (7 bases). Germline-derived CDR1 and CDR2 are SEHNR and FQNEAQ (reference sequence). The CDR3 is 15 residues long. The entire variable domain, with the rest obtained from reference TRBV7-9 and TRBJ2-1, is as follows: DTGVSQNPRHKITKRGQNVTFRCDPISEHNRLYWYRQTLGQGPEFLTYFQNEAQLEKSRLLSDRFSAERPKGSFSTLEIQRTEQGDSAMYLCASSVAGQGKNEQFFGPGTRLTVL.

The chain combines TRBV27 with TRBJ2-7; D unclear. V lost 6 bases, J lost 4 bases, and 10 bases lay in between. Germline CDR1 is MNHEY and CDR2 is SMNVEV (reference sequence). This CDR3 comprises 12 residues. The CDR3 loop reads CASRPTPYEQYF. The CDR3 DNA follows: TGTGCCAGCAGACCCACTCCTTACGAGCAGTACTTC.

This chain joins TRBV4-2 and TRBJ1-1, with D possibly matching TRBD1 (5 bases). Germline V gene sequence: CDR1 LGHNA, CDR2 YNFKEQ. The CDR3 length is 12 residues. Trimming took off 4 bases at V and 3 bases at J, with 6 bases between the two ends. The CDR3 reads CASSRQYTEAFF. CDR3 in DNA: TGTGCCAGCAGCCGACAGTACACTGAAGCTTTCTTT.

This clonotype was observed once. The CDR3 DNA follows: TGTGCCAGTACCCGGGAGAGGGTTGACTATAGCAATCAGCCCCAGCATTTT. This sequence encodes CASTRERVDYSNQPQHF. This sequence joins TRBV19 and TRBJ1-5; D remains unclear. Germline V gene lookup returns CDR1 LNHDA and CDR2 SQIVND (reference sequence). This CDR3 spans 17 amino acids. With 7 bases removed from V and 0 bases from J, the gap between germline ends came to 19 bases. Together with reference TRBV19 and TRBJ1-5, the CDR3 gives the full variable domain: DGGITQSPKYLFRKEGQNVTLSCEQNLNHDAMYWYRQDPGQGLRLIYYSQIVNDFQKGDIAEGYSVSREKKESFPLTVTSAQKNPTAFYLCASTRERVDYSNQPQHFGDGTRLSIL.

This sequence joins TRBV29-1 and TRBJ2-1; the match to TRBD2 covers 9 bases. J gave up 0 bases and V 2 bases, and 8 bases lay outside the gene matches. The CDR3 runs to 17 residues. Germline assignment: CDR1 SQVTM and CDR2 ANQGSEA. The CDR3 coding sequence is TGCAGCGTTGAATGGACTAGCGTCACGAGCTCCTACAATGAGCAGTTCTTC. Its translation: CSVEWTSVTSSYNEQFF.

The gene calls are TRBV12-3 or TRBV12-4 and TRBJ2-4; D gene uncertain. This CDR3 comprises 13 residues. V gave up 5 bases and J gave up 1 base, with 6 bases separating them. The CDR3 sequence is CASSLEAKNIQYF. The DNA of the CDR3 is TGTGCCAGCAGTCTTGAGGCCAAAAACATTCAGTACTTC.

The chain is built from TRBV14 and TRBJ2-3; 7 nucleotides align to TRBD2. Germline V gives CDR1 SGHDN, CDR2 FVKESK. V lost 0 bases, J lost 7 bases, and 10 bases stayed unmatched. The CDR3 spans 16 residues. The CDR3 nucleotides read TGTGCCAGCAGCCAAGATTACGCGGGGGAGGCTCATACGCAGTATTTT. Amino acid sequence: CASSQDYAGEAHTQYF.

The chain's CDR3 is CASSSGETEAFF. CDR3 nucleotides: TGTGCCAGCAGCTCAGGGGAGACTGAAGCTTTCTTT. The V call is TRBV7-9, the J call TRBJ1-1; D perhaps matches TRBD1 (6 bases). Germline V CDR1 and CDR2: SEHNR, FQNEAQ (reference sequence). The CDR3 length is 12 residues. V was trimmed by 4 bases and J by 5 bases, leaving 8 bases between them.

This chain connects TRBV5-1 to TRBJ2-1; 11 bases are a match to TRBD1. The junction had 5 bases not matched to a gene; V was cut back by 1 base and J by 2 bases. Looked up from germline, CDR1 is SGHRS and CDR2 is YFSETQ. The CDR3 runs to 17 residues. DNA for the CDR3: TGCGCCAGCAGCTTGTCTCCGGGACAGGGGGCCTACAATGAGCAGTTCTTC. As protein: CASSLSPGQGAYNEQFF.

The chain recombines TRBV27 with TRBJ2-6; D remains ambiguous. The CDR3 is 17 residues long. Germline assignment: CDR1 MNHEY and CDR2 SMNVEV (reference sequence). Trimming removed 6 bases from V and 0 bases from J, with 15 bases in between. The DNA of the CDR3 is TGTGCCAGCAGCTGGGGTCCAACTCACTCTGGGGCCAACGTCCTGACTTTC. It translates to CASSWGPTHSGANVLTF. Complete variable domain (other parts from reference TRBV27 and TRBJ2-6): EAQVTQNPRYLITVTGKKLTVTCSQNMNHEYMSWYRQDPGLGLRQIYYSMNVEVTDKGDVPEGYKVSRKEKRNFPLILESPSPNQTSLYFCASSWGPTHSGANVLTFGAGSRLTVL.

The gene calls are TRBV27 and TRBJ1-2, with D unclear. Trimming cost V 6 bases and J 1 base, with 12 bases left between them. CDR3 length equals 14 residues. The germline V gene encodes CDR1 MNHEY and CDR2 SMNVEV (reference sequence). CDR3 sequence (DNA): TGTGCCAGCAGGAAGGGCGCCCGTAACTATGGCTACACCTTC. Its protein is CASRKGARNYGYTF.